This T cell receptor (beta chain) emerged from a study of kidney transplant recipient with SARS-CoV-2 infection. Notes on this clonotype: Mismatch with germline at one junction end may stem from a read error.

The CDR3 spans 17 residues. CDR1 is SGDLS and CDR2 is YYNGEE in the germline V gene. TCRdb reprocessed the reads with MiXCR, giving one entry per CDR3 protein. This sample has fewer than 250,000 distinct CDR3 sequences, with around 26% found just once. The specimen comprised a blood sample, sampled at baseline and on day 111 from a kidney transplant recipient. V gene TRBV9 combines with J gene TRBJ2-2, with 12 bases that match TRBD2. This TCR was sampled from a young adult male patient who had COVID-19 and was a kidney transplant recipient. The graft donor may account for some of the T cells. The CDR3 loop is CVSSASTSGRITGELFF. In nucleotides, the CDR3 is TGTGTCAGCAGCGCTTCGACTAGCGGGAGAATCACCGGGGAGCTGTTTTTT.